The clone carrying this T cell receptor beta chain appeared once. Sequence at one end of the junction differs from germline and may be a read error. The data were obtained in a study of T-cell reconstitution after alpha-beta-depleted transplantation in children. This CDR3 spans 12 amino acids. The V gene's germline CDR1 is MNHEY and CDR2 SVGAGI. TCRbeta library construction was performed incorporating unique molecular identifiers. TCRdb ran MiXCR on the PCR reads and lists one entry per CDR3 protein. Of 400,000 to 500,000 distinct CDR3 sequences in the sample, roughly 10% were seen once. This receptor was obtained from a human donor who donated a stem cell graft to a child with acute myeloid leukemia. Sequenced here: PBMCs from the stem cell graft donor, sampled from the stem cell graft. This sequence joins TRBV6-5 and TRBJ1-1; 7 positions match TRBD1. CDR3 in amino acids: CASSRGLTEVFF. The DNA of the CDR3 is TGTGCCAGCAGTAGGGGGCTTACTGAAGTTTTCTTT.